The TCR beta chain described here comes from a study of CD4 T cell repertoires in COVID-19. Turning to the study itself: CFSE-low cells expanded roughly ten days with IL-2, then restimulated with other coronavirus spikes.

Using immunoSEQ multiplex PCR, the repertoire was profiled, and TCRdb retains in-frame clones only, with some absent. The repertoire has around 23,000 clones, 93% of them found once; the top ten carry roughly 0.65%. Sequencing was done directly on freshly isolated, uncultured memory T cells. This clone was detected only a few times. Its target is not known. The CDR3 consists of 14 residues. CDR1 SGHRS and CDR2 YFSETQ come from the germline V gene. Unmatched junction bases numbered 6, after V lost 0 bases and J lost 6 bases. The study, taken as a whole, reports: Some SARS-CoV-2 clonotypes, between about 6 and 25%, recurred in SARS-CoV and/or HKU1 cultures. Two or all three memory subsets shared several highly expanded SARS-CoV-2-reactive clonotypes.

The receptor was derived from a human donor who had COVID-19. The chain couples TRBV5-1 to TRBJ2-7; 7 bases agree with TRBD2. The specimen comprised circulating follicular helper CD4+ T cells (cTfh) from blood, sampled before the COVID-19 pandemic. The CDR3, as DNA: TGCGCCAGCAGCTTGGAGGCGGGAGATCGCGAGCAGTACTTC. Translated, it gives CASSLEAGDREQYF.